What follows are 4 T cell receptor beta chains derived from one specimen sequenced in a study of cytomegalovirus exposure and HLA in healthy donors. Researchers ran the PCR with 60 Vbeta and 13 Jbeta primers. The table came from immunoSEQ multiplex PCR; TCRdb's copy has only in-frame clones and leaves some out. The repertoire holds under 200,000 clones, with roughly 90% as singletons. Specimen: PBMCs. These receptors all come from a woman younger than 35 in good health and CMV-seronegative.

CDR3 sequence reads: CASSQGDIGYTGELFF. Written as DNA, the CDR3 is TGCGCCAGCAGCCAAGGGGACATCGGCTACACCGGGGAGCTGTTTTTT. The chain links TRBV5-1 to TRBJ2-2; TRBD1 is a possible D gene (6 bases). The CDR3 has 16 residues. Trimming pared 4 bases from V and 3 bases from J, leaving 16 bases between. Germline CDR1 SGHRS, CDR2 YFSETQ.

The table lists this clone with a count of one. Other DNA sequences in the sample encode the same CDR3. V and J are TRBV2 and TRBJ1-5, with no clear D. Germline V gene sequence: CDR1 SNHLY, CDR2 FYNNEI. The CDR3 contains 14 residues. V lost 3 bases and J lost 3, with 9 bases in between. CDR3 region: CASSEVSDNQPQHF. CDR3 sequence (DNA): TGTGCCAGCAGTGAGGTTTCAGACAATCAGCCCCAGCATTTT.

The rearrangement uses TRBV7-2 and TRBJ2-3; perhaps TRBD2 as D (6 bases). This CDR3 region has 15 residues. Germline CDR1 and CDR2: SGHTA and FQGNSA. V shed 4 bases and J shed 6 bases, with 17 bases lying between them. CDR3: CASSSRDFEPDTQYF. For the CDR3, the DNA is TGTGCCAGCAGCTCTAGGGACTTTGAGCCGGATACGCAGTATTTT.

This sequence joins TRBV6-1 and TRBJ1-6; D is perhaps TRBD1 (6 bases). V was pared by 2 bases and J by 5 bases, with 19 bases between. The germline V gene has CDR1 MNHNS and CDR2 SASEGT. This CDR3 contains 18 residues. The CDR3 loop reads CASSEQRGGAAHNSPLHF. CDR3 DNA: TGTGCCAGCAGTGAACAAAGGGGGGGGGCGGCTCATAATTCACCCCTCCACTTT.